A single sample is the source of the 5 T cell receptor beta chains below, sequenced in a study of cytomegalovirus exposure and HLA in healthy donors. The study ran its PCR with 60 Vbeta and 13 Jbeta primers. The repertoire was sequenced with immunoSEQ multiplex PCR; TCRdb's copy has only in-frame clones and lacks some. The data contain some 110,000 clones, 10% of them singletons. The sample comprised PBMCs. All receptors derive from a man aged 40-49 years in good health and CMV-seropositive.

This clone showed up just a few times. CDR3 loop: CASSLGTGGSQPQHF. CDR3 bases: TGTGCCAGCAGCTTAGGGACAGGGGGCAGTCAGCCCCAGCATTTT. The chain recombines TRBV7-6 with TRBJ1-5; 11 nucleotides match TRBD1. Germline trimming cut 1 base from V and 6 bases from J; bases unmatched to any gene: 2. The germline gives CDR1 SGHVS, CDR2 FNYEAQ. The CDR3 has 15 amino acids.

Only a few counts were recorded for this clone. Within the sample, other DNA sequences also encode this same CDR3. The chain joins TRBV19 to TRBJ2-5; D not certain. Trimming removed 5 bases from V and 4 bases from J, with 11 bases in between. The CDR3 extends over 13 amino acids. In germline, CDR1 is LNHDA, CDR2 SQIVND (reference sequence). The DNA for the CDR3 is TGTGCCAGTAGTGGCCTCCCGGGAGAGACCCAGTACTTC. Protein sequence: CASSGLPGETQYF.

V and J are TRBV5-1 and TRBJ2-5; possibly TRBD2 for D (5 bases). The V and J ends lost 1 base and 5 bases respectively, with 12 bases between them. The CDR3 loop spans 14 amino acids. The germline gives CDR1 SGHRS, CDR2 YFSETQ. CDR3 DNA sequence: TGCGCCAGCAGCTTGAGAGGTAGCGTGGAGACCCAGTACTTC. Translation: CASSLRGSVETQYF.

The chain is built from TRBV28 and TRBJ1-2, with D possibly matching TRBD1 (5 bases). The length of the CDR3 is 14 residues. V dropped 4 bases and J dropped 5 bases, with 14 bases sitting between them. Germline CDR1 reads MDHEN; CDR2 reads SYDVKM. The CDR3 region is CASSSGGSPYGYTF. CDR3 nucleotide sequence: TGTGCCAGCAGTTCTGGGGGGAGCCCGTATGGCTACACCTTC.

The genes are TRBV2 and TRBJ1-1, with TRBD1 identical over 8 bases. This CDR3 comprises 14 residues. V lost 6 bases, J lost 2 bases, and 5 bases stayed unmatched. CDR1 and CDR2 from the germline V gene are SNHLY and FYNNEI. The CDR3 is CASRNGQGNTEAFF. Written as DNA, the CDR3 is TGTGCCAGCAGAAACGGACAGGGTAACACTGAAGCTTTCTTT.